Included here is one T cell receptor beta chain sequence, with context. Antigen unknown. This CDR3 is built from 11 residues. V was shortened by 7 bases and J by 5 bases, with 7 bases between the two germline ends. Germline lookup yields CDR1 SGHRS and CDR2 YFSETQ. These data belong to a study of shared clonotypes between healthy human individuals. Libraries were prepared by immunoSEQ multiplex PCR; TCRdb keeps only in-frame clonotypes and omits some of them. Of hundreds of thousands of clones listed, approximately 95% were seen once; the top ten hold roughly 0.06%. Study-level points and caveats: A handful of donors showed sharing of approximately 5% of naive CD4 clonotypes.

This chain joins TRBV5-1 and TRBJ2-1; D call uncertain. The sequence was obtained from a woman aged 30 to 39 in good health. Source material: naive CD4+ T cells sorted from blood. Stated subset: CD45RA+ positively selected. The CDR3 loop reads CASRANNEQFF. The CDR3 DNA reads TGCGCCAGCCGGGCCAACAATGAGCAGTTCTTC.